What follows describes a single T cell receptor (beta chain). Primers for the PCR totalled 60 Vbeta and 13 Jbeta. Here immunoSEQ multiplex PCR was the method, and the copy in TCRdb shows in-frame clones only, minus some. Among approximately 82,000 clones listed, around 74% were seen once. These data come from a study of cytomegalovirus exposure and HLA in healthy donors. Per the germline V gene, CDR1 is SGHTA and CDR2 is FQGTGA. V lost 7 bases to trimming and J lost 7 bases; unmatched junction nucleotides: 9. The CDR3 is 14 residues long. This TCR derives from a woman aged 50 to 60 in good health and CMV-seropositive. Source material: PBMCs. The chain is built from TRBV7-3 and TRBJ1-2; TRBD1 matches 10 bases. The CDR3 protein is CASTSGQGVSGYTF. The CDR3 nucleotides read TGTGCCAGCACCTCAGGACAGGGGGTATCTGGCTACACCTTC. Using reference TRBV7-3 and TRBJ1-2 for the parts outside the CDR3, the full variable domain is GAGVSQTPSNKVTEKGKYVELRCDPISGHTALYWYRQSLGQGPEFLIYFQGTGAADDSGLPNDRFFAVRPEGSVSTLKIQRTERGDSAVYLCASTSGQGVSGYTFGSGTRLTVV.